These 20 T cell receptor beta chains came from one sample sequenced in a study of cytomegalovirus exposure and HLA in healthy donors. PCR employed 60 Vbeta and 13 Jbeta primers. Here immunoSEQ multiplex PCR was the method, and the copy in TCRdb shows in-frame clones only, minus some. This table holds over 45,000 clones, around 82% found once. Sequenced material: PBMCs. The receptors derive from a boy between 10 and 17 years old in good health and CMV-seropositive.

The CDR3 bases are TGCGCCAGCAGCCAACCCCTAAGATTGAACACTGAAGCTTTCTTT. This codes for CASSQPLRLNTEAFF. The chain employs TRBV4-1 and TRBJ1-1, with unresolved D. Germline-derived CDR1 and CDR2 are MGHRA and YSYEKL. The CDR3 contains 15 residues. With 2 bases removed from V and 0 bases from J, the gap between germline ends came to 10 bases.

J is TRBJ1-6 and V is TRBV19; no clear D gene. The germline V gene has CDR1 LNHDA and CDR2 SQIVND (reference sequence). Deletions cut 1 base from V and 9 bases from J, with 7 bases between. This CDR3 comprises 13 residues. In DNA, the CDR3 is TGTGCCAGTAGTATAGGCGATGGTTCACCCCTCCACTTT. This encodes CASSIGDGSPLHF.

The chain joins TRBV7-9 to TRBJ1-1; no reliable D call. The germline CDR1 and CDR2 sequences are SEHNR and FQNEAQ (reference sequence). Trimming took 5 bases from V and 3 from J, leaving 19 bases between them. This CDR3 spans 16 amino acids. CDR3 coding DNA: TGTGCCAGCAGCGACACGGTTATAGTTAAGGACACTGAAGCTTTCTTT. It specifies CASSDTVIVKDTEAFF.

CDR3 DNA sequence: TGTGCCAGCACCCCCGAAATCGGGACAGCTGGGAACACAGATACGCAGTATTTT. Protein product: CASTPEIGTAGNTDTQYF. The rearrangement uses TRBV7-8 and TRBJ2-3, with 7 bases fitting TRBD1. The CDR3 is 18 residues long. Germline V CDR1 and CDR2: SGHVS, FQNEAQ. V was pared by 7 bases and J by 2 bases, with 18 bases of the junction left unmatched.

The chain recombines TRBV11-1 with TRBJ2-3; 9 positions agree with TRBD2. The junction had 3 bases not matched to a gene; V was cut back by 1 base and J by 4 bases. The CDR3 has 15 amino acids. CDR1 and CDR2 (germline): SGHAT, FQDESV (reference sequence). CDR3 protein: CASSLVGGGADTQYF. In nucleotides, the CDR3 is TGTGCCAGCAGCTTAGTCGGCGGGGGGGCAGATACGCAGTATTTT.

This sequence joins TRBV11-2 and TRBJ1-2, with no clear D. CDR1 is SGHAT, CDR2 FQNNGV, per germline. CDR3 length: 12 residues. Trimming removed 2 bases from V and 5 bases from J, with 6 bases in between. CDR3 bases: TGTGCCAGCAGCTTATCGCGGTATGGCTACACCTTC. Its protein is CASSLSRYGYTF.

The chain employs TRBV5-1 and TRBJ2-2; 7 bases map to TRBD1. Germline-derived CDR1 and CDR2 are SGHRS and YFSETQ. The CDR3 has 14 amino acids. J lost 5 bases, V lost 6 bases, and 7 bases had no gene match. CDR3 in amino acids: CASTRGLTTGELFF. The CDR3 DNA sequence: TGCGCCAGCACAAGGGGGCTTACAACCGGGGAGCTGTTTTTT.

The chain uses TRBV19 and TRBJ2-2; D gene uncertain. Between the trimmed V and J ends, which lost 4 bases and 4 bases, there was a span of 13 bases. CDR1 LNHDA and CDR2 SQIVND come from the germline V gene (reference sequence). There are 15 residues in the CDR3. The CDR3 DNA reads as TGTGCCAGTAGTACCTTCCGGGTAGCCACCGGGGAGCTGTTTTTT. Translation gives CASSTFRVATGELFF.

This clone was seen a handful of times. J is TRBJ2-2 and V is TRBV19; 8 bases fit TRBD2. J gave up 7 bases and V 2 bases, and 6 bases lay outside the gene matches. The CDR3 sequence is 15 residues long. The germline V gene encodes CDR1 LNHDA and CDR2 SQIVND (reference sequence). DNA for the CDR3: TGTGCCAGTAGTATACGACGGGGGGGCTTCGGGGAGCTGTTTTTT. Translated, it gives CASSIRRGGFGELFF.

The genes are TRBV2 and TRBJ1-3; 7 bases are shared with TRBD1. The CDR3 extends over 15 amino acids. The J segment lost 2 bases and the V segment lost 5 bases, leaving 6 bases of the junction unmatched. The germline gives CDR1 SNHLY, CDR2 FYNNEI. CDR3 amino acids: CASSLTTGTGNTIYF. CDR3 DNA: TGTGCCAGCAGTCTAACGACAGGGACTGGAAACACCATATATTTT.

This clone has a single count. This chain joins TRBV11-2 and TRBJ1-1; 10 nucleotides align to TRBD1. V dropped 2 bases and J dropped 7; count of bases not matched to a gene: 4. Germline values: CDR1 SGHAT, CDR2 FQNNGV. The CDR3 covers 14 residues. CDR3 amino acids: CASSLRQGAYEAFF. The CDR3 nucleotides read TGTGCCAGCAGCTTAAGACAGGGGGCATATGAAGCTTTCTTT.

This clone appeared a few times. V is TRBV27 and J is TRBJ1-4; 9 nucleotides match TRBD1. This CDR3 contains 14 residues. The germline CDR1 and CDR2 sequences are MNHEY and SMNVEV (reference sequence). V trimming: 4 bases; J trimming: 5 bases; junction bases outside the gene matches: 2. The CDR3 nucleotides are TGTGCCAGCAGTTGGGACAGGGAGAATGAAAAACTGTTTTTT. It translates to CASSWDRENEKLFF.

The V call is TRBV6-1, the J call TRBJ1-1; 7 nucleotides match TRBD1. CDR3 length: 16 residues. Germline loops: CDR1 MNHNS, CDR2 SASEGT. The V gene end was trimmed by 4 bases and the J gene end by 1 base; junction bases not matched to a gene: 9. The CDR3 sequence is CASSAEGAWANTEAFF. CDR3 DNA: TGTGCCAGCAGTGCCGAGGGGGCCTGGGCGAACACTGAAGCTTTCTTT.

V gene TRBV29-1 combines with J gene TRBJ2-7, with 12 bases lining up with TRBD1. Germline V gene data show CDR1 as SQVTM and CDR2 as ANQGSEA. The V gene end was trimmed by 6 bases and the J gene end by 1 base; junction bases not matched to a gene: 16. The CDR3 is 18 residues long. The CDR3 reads CSVQTMPGQGARSYEQYF. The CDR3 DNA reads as TGCAGCGTCCAAACCATGCCGGGACAGGGGGCGAGGTCCTACGAGCAGTACTTC.

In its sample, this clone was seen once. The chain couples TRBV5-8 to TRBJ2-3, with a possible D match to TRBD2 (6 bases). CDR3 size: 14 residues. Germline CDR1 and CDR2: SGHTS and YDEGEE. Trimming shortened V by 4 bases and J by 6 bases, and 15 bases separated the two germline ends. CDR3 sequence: CASSDSRTSDTQYF. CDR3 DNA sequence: TGTGCCAGCAGCGACTCCCGAACTAGCGATACGCAGTATTTT.

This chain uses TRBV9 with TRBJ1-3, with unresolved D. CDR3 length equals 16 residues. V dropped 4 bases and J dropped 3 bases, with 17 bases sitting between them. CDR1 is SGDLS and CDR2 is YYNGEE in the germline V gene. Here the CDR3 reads CASSLRPEENGNTIYF. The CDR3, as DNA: TGTGCCAGCAGCTTACGACCCGAGGAAAATGGAAACACCATATATTTT.

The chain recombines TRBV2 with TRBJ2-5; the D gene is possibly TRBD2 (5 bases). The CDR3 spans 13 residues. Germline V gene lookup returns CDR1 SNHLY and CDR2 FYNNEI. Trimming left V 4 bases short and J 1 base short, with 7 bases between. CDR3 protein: CASSGGIQETQYF. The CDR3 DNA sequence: TGTGCCAGCAGTGGAGGGATCCAAGAGACCCAGTACTTC.

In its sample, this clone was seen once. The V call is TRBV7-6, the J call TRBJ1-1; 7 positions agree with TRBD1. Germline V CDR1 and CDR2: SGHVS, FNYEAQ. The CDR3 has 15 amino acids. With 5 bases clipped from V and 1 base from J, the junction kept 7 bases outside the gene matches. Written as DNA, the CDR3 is TGTGCCAGCAGCGCGTCAGGGGGGAGGAACACTGAAGCTTTCTTT. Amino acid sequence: CASSASGGRNTEAFF.

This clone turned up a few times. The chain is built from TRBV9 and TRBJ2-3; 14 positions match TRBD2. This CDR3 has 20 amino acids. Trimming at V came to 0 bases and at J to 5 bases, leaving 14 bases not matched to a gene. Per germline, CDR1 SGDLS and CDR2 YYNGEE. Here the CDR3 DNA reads TGTGCCAGCAGCGTAGGGACACCCTGGACTAGCGGGGGGCGAGGAGATACGCAGTATTTT. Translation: CASSVGTPWTSGGRGDTQYF.

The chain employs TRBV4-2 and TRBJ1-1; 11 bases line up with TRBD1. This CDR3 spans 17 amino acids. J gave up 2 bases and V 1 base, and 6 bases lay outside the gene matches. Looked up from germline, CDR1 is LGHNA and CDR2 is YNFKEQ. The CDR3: CASSQAPGQGVNTEAFF. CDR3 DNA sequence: TGTGCCAGCAGCCAAGCCCCGGGACAGGGGGTAAACACTGAAGCTTTCTTT.